Below, 17 T cell receptor beta chains from the same sample are listed, as sequenced in a study of cytomegalovirus exposure and HLA in healthy donors (dated by TCRdb to between 2016 and 2019). Preparation of the library involved the immunoSEQ multiplex PCR assay. For the multiplex PCR, a mixture combining 60 forward primers for TCR Vbeta segments and 13 reverse primers for TCR Jbeta segments was used. Entries here come from immuneACCESS through TCRdb and include only in-frame sequences with V and J called. Some clones fail to appear in such tables; in the studies checked, an unresolved V gene covers under half of the shortfall, and the cause of the remainder is unknown. The sample has under 300,000 clones on record, roughly 86% of them singletons. The ten largest clones add up to about 2% of the sample. Material for sequencing was PBMCs. These receptors all stem from a woman aged 40-49 years in good health and CMV-seropositive.

The chain links TRBV29-1 to TRBJ2-3; 9 positions match TRBD2. This CDR3 contains 14 residues. From germline, CDR1 is SQVTM and CDR2 ANQGSEA. With 4 bases clipped from V and 4 bases from J, the junction kept 6 bases outside the gene matches. The CDR3 spells CSVGGSGSADTQYF. The CDR3 nucleotides are TGCAGCGTTGGTGGTAGCGGGAGCGCAGATACGCAGTATTTT.

The chain carries TRBV4-3 and TRBJ1-1; D ambiguous. This CDR3 has 15 residues. CDR1 LGHNA and CDR2 YSLEER come from the germline V gene. V lost 0 bases, J lost 4 bases, and 12 bases lay in between. The CDR3 here is CASSQDGGRGTEAFF. The CDR3, as DNA: TGCGCCAGCAGCCAAGACGGCGGGCGGGGCACTGAAGCTTTCTTT.

A remark on this clone: Germline and junction disagree at one end, which may indicate a read error. V and J are TRBV30 and TRBJ2-6; TRBD1 matches 9 bases. The CDR3 contains 16 residues. Germline V gene lookup returns CDR1 GTSNPN and CDR2 SVGIG (reference sequence). The CDR3 region is CAWSRGQGSGANGLTF. In DNA, the CDR3 is TGTGCCTGGAGTAGGGGACAGGGCTCTGGGGCCAACGGCCTGACTTTC.

For the CDR3, the DNA is TGCGCCAGCAGCTCTGGACAGGGAGTTGGCGAGCAGTACTTC. It codes for CASSSGQGVGEQYF. V is TRBV5-1 and J is TRBJ2-7, with 8 bases fitting TRBD1. The V and J ends lost 3 bases and 6 bases, in that order; junction bases with no gene match: 8. The CDR3 is made up of 14 amino acids. Per the germline V gene, CDR1 is SGHRS and CDR2 is YFSETQ.

The chain has TRBV19 and TRBJ2-3; tentatively, D is TRBD1 (6 bases). Germline-derived CDR1 and CDR2 are LNHDA and SQIVND (reference sequence). The CDR3 has 14 residues. Trimming pared 6 bases from V and 2 bases from J, leaving 12 bases between. The DNA for the CDR3 is TGTGCCAGTAGCCTGGACAGAGCCACAGATACGCAGTATTTT. Encoded protein: CASSLDRATDTQYF.

This sequence joins TRBV10-3 and TRBJ2-1, with TRBD2 identical over 10 bases. Germline V gene data show CDR1 as ENHRY and CDR2 as SYGVKD. V lost 8 bases, J lost 6 bases, and 7 bases stayed unmatched. This CDR3 is built from 14 residues. CDR3: CAIGPGLASNEQFF. The CDR3 nucleotides are TGTGCCATCGGACCGGGACTAGCGAGCAATGAGCAGTTCTTC.

The chain recombines TRBV30 with TRBJ1-6; 10 nucleotides agree with TRBD1. The CDR3 totals 17 residues. The germline V gene has CDR1 GTSNPN and CDR2 SVGIG (reference sequence). Unmatched junction bases numbered 9, after V lost 1 base and J lost 6 bases. CDR3 amino acids: CAWSADRGLLINSPLHF. The DNA for the CDR3 is TGTGCCTGGAGTGCTGACAGGGGGCTCTTGATTAATTCACCCCTCCACTTT. Filled out from reference TRBV30 and TRBJ1-6, the complete variable domain reads SQTIHQWPATLVQPVGSPLSLECTVEGTSNPNLYWYRQAAGRGLQLLFYSVGIGQISSEVPQNLSASRPQDRQFILSSKKLLLSDSGFYLCAWSADRGLLINSPLHFGNGTRLTVT.

For the CDR3, the DNA is TGTGCCAGCCATCTAACAGGGGGGGATCATACTGAAGCTTTCTTT. Translated: CASHLTGGDHTEAFF. This chain joins TRBV2 and TRBJ1-1; 8 bases agree with TRBD1. Germline V gene data show CDR1 as SNHLY and CDR2 as FYNNEI. CDR3 size: 15 residues. V shed 8 bases, J shed 5 bases, and the junction held 13 bases outside the gene matches.

The chain employs TRBV5-4 and TRBJ1-2, with D tentatively TRBD1 (5 bases). V was pared by 1 base and J by 8 bases, with 12 bases between. Germline V gene sequence: CDR1 SGHNT, CDR2 YYREEE (reference sequence). The CDR3 runs to 13 residues. CDR3 protein: CASSLSGLLGYTF. The CDR3 nucleotides are TGTGCCAGCAGCTTGTCGGGACTTCTAGGCTACACCTTC.

This sequence joins TRBV7-2 and TRBJ1-5; D is unclear. Looked up from germline, CDR1 is SGHTA and CDR2 is FQGNSA. V dropped 1 base and J dropped 7 bases, with 8 bases sitting between them. The CDR3 covers 13 residues. DNA for the CDR3: TGTGCCAGCAGCTTAGATACCGGGCAGCCCCAGCATTTT. It encodes CASSLDTGQPQHF.

CDR3 sequence (DNA): TGTGCCAGCAGCTTTACAGAGAACACTGAAGCTTTCTTT. Encoded protein: CASSFTENTEAFF. The chain links TRBV28 to TRBJ1-1; D is unresolved. Deletions cut 6 bases from V and 1 base from J, with 9 bases between. Germline CDR1 and CDR2: MDHEN and SYDVKM. The CDR3 has 13 residues.

The DNA of the CDR3 is TGTGCCAGCAGCGCGATTAGCTTCTATACAACAGATACGCAGTATTTT. Its translation is CASSAISFYTTDTQYF. This chain uses TRBV5-6 with TRBJ2-3; D not resolved. The germline V gene has CDR1 SGHDT and CDR2 YYEEEE. Trimming removed 4 bases at V and 3 bases at J, with 18 bases between. The CDR3 length is 16 residues.

This clone was observed a single time. The J gene is TRBJ2-1, the V gene TRBV28, with 12 bases aligning to TRBD2. The junction had 6 bases not matched to a gene; V was cut back by 4 bases and J by 5 bases. There are 16 residues in the CDR3. Germline V CDR1 and CDR2: MDHEN, SYDVKM. For the CDR3, the DNA is TGTGCCAGCAGTTCGGGCGGACTAGCGGGGAACAATGAGCAGTTCTTC. Its protein is CASSSGGLAGNNEQFF.

The V call is TRBV7-2, the J call TRBJ1-2; TRBD1 agrees at 12 bases. There are 15 residues in the CDR3. From germline, CDR1 is SGHTA and CDR2 FQGNSA. V shed 3 bases and J 5 bases; nucleotides not matched to a gene: 4. Here the CDR3 reads CASSLGQGAGYGYTF. In DNA form, the CDR3 reads TGTGCCAGCAGCTTGGGACAGGGGGCGGGGTATGGCTACACCTTC.

The chain uses TRBV5-1 and TRBJ2-1; a weak D match, TRBD2 (5 bases). There are 13 residues in the CDR3. Trimming shortened V by 4 bases and J by 7 bases, and 12 bases separated the two germline ends. Per the germline V gene, CDR1 is SGHRS and CDR2 is YFSETQ. DNA for the CDR3: TGCGCCAGCAGCACCGGACCGGGGAATGAGCAGTTCTTC. Translated: CASSTGPGNEQFF.

This rearrangement joins TRBV29-1 to TRBJ2-3; TRBD2 matches 10 bases. CDR3 size: 13 residues. V lost 7 bases to trimming and J lost 1 base; unmatched junction nucleotides: 2. The germline CDR1 and CDR2 sequences are SQVTM and ANQGSEA. In DNA, the CDR3 is TGCAGCGCCGGGACTAGCGGCACAGATACGCAGTATTTT. Translating gives CSAGTSGTDTQYF.

The table lists this clone with a count of one. The rearrangement joins TRBV7-8 to TRBJ2-7; the match to TRBD2 covers 11 bases. The germline gives CDR1 SGHVS, CDR2 FQNEAQ. V shed 4 bases, J shed 1 base, and the junction held 3 bases outside the gene matches. The CDR3 consists of 15 residues. CDR3 protein: CASSSGLAVSYEQYF. Written as DNA, the CDR3 is TGTGCCAGCAGCTCGGGACTAGCGGTATCCTACGAGCAGTACTTC.